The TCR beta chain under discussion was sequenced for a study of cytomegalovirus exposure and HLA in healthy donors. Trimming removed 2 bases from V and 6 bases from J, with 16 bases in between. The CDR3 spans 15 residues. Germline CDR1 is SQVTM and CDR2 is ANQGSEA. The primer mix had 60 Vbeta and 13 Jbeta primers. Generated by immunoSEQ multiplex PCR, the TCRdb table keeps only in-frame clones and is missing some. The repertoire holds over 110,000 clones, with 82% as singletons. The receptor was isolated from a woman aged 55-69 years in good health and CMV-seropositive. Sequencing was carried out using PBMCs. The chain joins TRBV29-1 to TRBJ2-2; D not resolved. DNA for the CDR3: TGCAGCGTTGAATCCGGTAATAGCCGGTCCGGGGAGCTGTTTTTT. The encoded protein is CSVESGNSRSGELFF.